This T cell receptor beta chain was identified in a study of cytomegalovirus exposure and HLA in healthy donors. Study-wide findings and caveats: Previously analyzed data showed that most TCR beta V segments were productive at a frequency of about 87% or about 30%. One cluster of highly shared sequence variants probably arose as a sequencing artifact. It was reportedly the case that the classifier diagnosed cytomegalovirus status with high specificity and sensitivity.

The PCR employed 60 Vbeta primers together with 13 Jbeta primers. This table comes from immunoSEQ multiplex PCR, and its TCRdb copy is limited to in-frame clones, with some not included. Of around 140,000 clones listed, roughly 74% are singletons. On this clone itself: Antigen: not known.

Between the trimmed V and J ends, which lost 1 base and 3 bases, there was a span of 13 bases. CDR1 SGHVS and CDR2 FQNEAQ come from the germline V gene. This CDR3 comprises 16 residues. The source material was PBMCs. The chain joins TRBV7-8 to TRBJ2-1; no clear D. The sequence was obtained from a woman between 18 and 29 years old in good health and CMV-seropositive. This CDR3 reads CASSLGVIPLYNEQFF. CDR3 in DNA: TGTGCCAGCAGCTTAGGCGTAATCCCCCTCTACAATGAGCAGTTCTTC. The whole variable domain, filled in from reference TRBV7-8 and TRBJ2-1, reads GAGVSQSPRYKVAKRGQDVALRCDPISGHVSLFWYQQALGQGPEFLTYFQNEAQLDKSGLPSDRFFAERPEGSVSTLKIQRTQQEDSAVYLCASSLGVIPLYNEQFFGPGTRLTVL.